These T cell receptor beta chains were read from a single sample in a study of Ad26.COV2.S vaccination and SARS-CoV-2 variants. This table comes from immunoSEQ multiplex PCR, and its TCRdb copy is limited to in-frame clones, with some not included. The sample lists more than 300,000 clones, around four fifths occurring once. The sample was peripheral blood, taken in a trial of Ad26.COV2.S vaccine versus placebo. The origin of the receptors is a person aged 18 to 59 who received the Ad26.COV2.S COVID-19 vaccine or a placebo. Each CDR3 is given without its conserved first and last residue. Each record gives: CDR3 protein, J gene, V gene.

CDR3: ASSKGRPYSYEQY
J: TRBJ2-7
V: TRBV5-1

CDR3: ASSYGHYEQY
J: TRBJ2-7
V: TRBV6-6

CDR3: ASSQDTAAQETQY
J: TRBJ2-5
V: TRBV3-1/TRBV3-2

CDR3: ASSHGNSPLH
J: TRBJ1-6
V: TRBV7-9

CDR3: ARDQGCNIVGTGGRQPQH
J: TRBJ1-5
V: TRBV21-1

CDR3: ASSLPSGGRWTGELF
J: TRBJ2-2
V: TRBV11-2

CDR3: ASSFTDRAQETQY
J: TRBJ2-5
V: TRBV5-1

CDR3: ASSLVPGSSYNEQF
J: TRBJ2-1
V: TRBV5-1

CDR3: ASSLGGRVNEKLF
J: TRBJ1-4
V: TRBV5-1

CDR3: ASSEQGDIQY
J: TRBJ2-4
V: TRBV6-1

CDR3: ASSHGLAEVQETQY
J: TRBJ2-5
V: TRBV5-6

CDR3: ASSQDNREETQY
J: TRBJ2-5
V: TRBV4-1

CDR3: ASTASGTGSAEAF
J: TRBJ1-1
V: TRBV28

CDR3: ASRPRLDSQETQY
J: TRBJ2-5
V: TRBV6-5

CDR3: ASSSGEYQETQY
J: TRBJ2-5
V: TRBV5-1

CDR3: ASSLTGTSGTNTGELF
J: TRBJ2-2
V: TRBV9

CDR3: ASSQDKRLAGGPSTDTQY
J: TRBJ2-3
V: TRBV4-2

CDR3: ASSILTTSGHNEQF
J: TRBJ2-1
V: TRBV19

CDR3: ASSAVGGVNTEAF
J: TRBJ1-1
V: TRBV9

CDR3: ASSEVGRSTDTQY
J: TRBJ2-3
V: TRBV6-1

CDR3: ASSLLPQVGGRQETQY
J: TRBJ2-5
V: TRBV7-3

CDR3: ASSLGTGPLYGYT
J: TRBJ1-2
V: TRBV11-2

CDR3: ASSPRRGANTEAF
J: TRBJ1-1
V: TRBV9

CDR3: AIRNSGNTIY
J: TRBJ1-3
V: TRBV12-3/TRBV12-4

CDR3: SVEAGVDGEDIQY
J: TRBJ2-4
V: TRBV29-1

CDR3: ASSEQGWGSPLH
J: TRBJ1-6
V: TRBV19

CDR3: AWGRDRGRETQY
J: TRBJ2-5
V: TRBV30

CDR3: ASSRPETQY
J: TRBJ2-5
V: TRBV5-1

CDR3: ASSLEGGGEAF
J: TRBJ1-1
V: TRBV5-1

CDR3: ASSLARRGSNYGYT
J: TRBJ1-2
V: TRBV7-9

CDR3: ASSQDWRGQY
J: TRBJ2-7
V: TRBV3-1/TRBV3-2

CDR3: ASSSKRGSPLH
J: TRBJ1-6
V: TRBV2

CDR3: ASSVATWAGGANVLT
J: TRBJ2-6
V: TRBV9

CDR3: ASQGLPSHEQF
J: TRBJ2-1
V: TRBV28

CDR3: ASSTDREGRSNTEAF
J: TRBJ1-1
V: TRBV19

CDR3: SVGVVGHSYNEQF
J: TRBJ2-1
V: TRBV29-1

CDR3: ASSQVSGSYEQY
J: TRBJ2-7
V: TRBV14

CDR3: ASSLALIATNEKLF
J: TRBJ1-4
V: TRBV5-1

CDR3: ASSRQGRSQETQY
J: TRBJ2-5
V: TRBV2

CDR3: ASSRSGTYSGNTIY
J: TRBJ1-3
V: TRBV14

CDR3: ASSTGGASLDEQF
J: TRBJ2-1
V: TRBV19

CDR3: ASSRLAGAREQF
J: TRBJ2-1
V: TRBV11-2

CDR3: AISDQRGGRDTQY
J: TRBJ2-3
V: TRBV10-3

CDR3: ASSLDGGSQPQH
J: TRBJ1-5
V: TRBV5-1

CDR3: ASSLGADQPQH
J: TRBJ1-5
V: TRBV5-6